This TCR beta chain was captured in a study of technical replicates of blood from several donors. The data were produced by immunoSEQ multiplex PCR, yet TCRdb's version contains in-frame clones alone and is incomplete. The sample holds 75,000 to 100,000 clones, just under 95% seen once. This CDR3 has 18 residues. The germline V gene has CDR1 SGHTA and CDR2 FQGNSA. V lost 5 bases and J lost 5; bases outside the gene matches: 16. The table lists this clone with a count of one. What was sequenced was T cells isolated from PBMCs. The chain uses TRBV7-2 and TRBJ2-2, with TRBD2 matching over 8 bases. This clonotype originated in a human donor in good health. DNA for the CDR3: TGTGCCAGCAGCCCCGGGGTCGGCGGGAGGCCGGGGACCGGGGAGCTGTTTTTT. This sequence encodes CASSPGVGGRPGTGELFF.